This is a list of T cell receptor beta chains from one sample in a study of CD8 T cells in ankylosing spondylitis. A single record per CDR3 protein comes from TCRdb applying MiXCR to the 5' RACE reads. In the table there are under 200,000 distinct CDR3 sequences, 10% to 15% of which are singletons. Sequenced sample: blood, either unsorted or a sorted T cell fraction (not recorded which). The receptors here all came from a female donor with ankylosing spondylitis or in good health (not recorded which). Each CDR3 is given with its conserved first and last residue. A D gene is named only where the DNA matches it firmly. Size values are once, few and many counts, or a class for expanded clones, and some rows have none.

v_call: TRBV3-1; j_call: TRBJ2-2; clone_size: many; d_call: -; cdr3_nt: TGTGCCAGCAGCCGGCCCGGGACGGTTCTCGGCACCGGGGAGCTGTTTTTT; cdr3_aa: CASSRPGTVLGTGELFF
v_call: TRBV11-3; j_call: TRBJ2-1; clone_size: few; d_call: TRBD2; cdr3_nt: TGTGCCAGCAGCTCACCTAGCGGGATATACAATGAGCAGTTCTTC; cdr3_aa: CASSSPSGIYNEQFF
v_call: TRBV27; j_call: TRBJ2-3; clone_size: many; d_call: -; cdr3_nt: TGTGCCAGCAGTTTAACTCCGCCTTCGTCAAATGACTATTTGACAGATACGCAGTATTTT; cdr3_aa: CASSLTPPSSNDYLTDTQYF
v_call: TRBV29-1; j_call: TRBJ2-5; clone_size: many; d_call: TRBD1; cdr3_nt: TGCAGCGTTGAACGGGACAGCAATTTTCAAGAGACCCAGTACTTC; cdr3_aa: CSVERDSNFQETQYF
v_call: TRBV4-2; j_call: TRBJ2-7; clone_size: -; d_call: -; cdr3_nt: TGTGCCAGCAGCCAAGACAGGCCCTACGAGCAGTACTTC; cdr3_aa: CASSQDRPYEQYF
v_call: TRBV6-1; j_call: TRBJ1-6; clone_size: -; d_call: TRBD1; cdr3_nt: TGTGCCAGCAAACAGGGGACGAATTCACCCCTCCACTTT; cdr3_aa: CASKQGTNSPLHF
v_call: TRBV7-3; j_call: TRBJ2-1; clone_size: few; d_call: -; cdr3_nt: TGTGCCAGCAGCCTCCGAGGGAGGGGGGAGGTCTCCTACAATGAGCAGTTCTTC; cdr3_aa: CASSLRGRGEVSYNEQFF
v_call: TRBV29-1; j_call: TRBJ2-6; clone_size: few; d_call: -; cdr3_nt: TGCAGCGTTGTTCCGGGCGGGTACTCTGGGGCCAACGTCCTGACTTTC; cdr3_aa: CSVVPGGYSGANVLTF
v_call: TRBV5-1; j_call: TRBJ1-4; clone_size: few; d_call: -; cdr3_nt: TGCGCCAGCAGCTCGGGACGGATTAATGAAAAACTGTTTTTT; cdr3_aa: CASSSGRINEKLFF
v_call: TRBV7-3; j_call: TRBJ2-3; clone_size: -; d_call: -; cdr3_nt: TGTGCCAGCAGCTTAATAGGGAAAGTGAGCACAGATACGCAGTATTTT; cdr3_aa: CASSLIGKVSTDTQYF
v_call: TRBV5-6; j_call: TRBJ1-5; clone_size: many; d_call: -; cdr3_nt: TGTGCCAGCAGCTATGGCTCCTATAGCAATCAGCCCCAGCATTTT; cdr3_aa: CASSYGSYSNQPQHF
v_call: TRBV19; j_call: TRBJ1-6; clone_size: few; d_call: -; cdr3_nt: TGTGCCACCGGGCCCCCACCCGGTTCACCCCTCCACTTT; cdr3_aa: CATGPPPGSPLHF
v_call: TRBV3-1; j_call: TRBJ2-2; clone_size: many; d_call: -; cdr3_nt: TGTGCCAGCAGCCTCTGGACGAACACCGGGGAGCTGTTTTTT; cdr3_aa: CASSLWTNTGELFF
v_call: TRBV5-1; j_call: TRBJ2-5; clone_size: -; d_call: TRBD2; cdr3_nt: TGCGCCAGCAGCTCCCTAAGGTCAGCGGGGCAAGAGACCCAGTACTTC; cdr3_aa: CASSSLRSAGQETQYF
v_call: TRBV28; j_call: TRBJ2-3; clone_size: many; d_call: TRBD2; cdr3_nt: TGTGCCAGCAGTCCATCAAGGCGGGAGAGGACAGATACGCAGTATTTT; cdr3_aa: CASSPSRRERTDTQYF
v_call: TRBV7-9; j_call: TRBJ2-1; clone_size: few; d_call: -; cdr3_nt: TGTGCCAGCAGCACCAAGGCTGAGCAGTTCTTC; cdr3_aa: CASSTKAEQFF
v_call: TRBV5-1; j_call: TRBJ2-6; clone_size: few; d_call: -; cdr3_nt: TGCGCCAGCAGCTTGGAGCAGGGCTCTGGGGCCAACGTCCTGACTTTC; cdr3_aa: CASSLEQGSGANVLTF
v_call: TRBV7-2; j_call: TRBJ2-2; clone_size: many; d_call: -; cdr3_nt: TGTGCCAGCAGCTTAGTCCGCCAAACCGGGGAGCTGTTTTTT; cdr3_aa: CASSLVRQTGELFF
v_call: TRBV20-1; j_call: TRBJ1-2; clone_size: many; d_call: -; cdr3_nt: TGCAGTGCTGTCCCCGGGGCCTATGGCTACACCTTC; cdr3_aa: CSAVPGAYGYTF
v_call: TRBV12-3/TRBV12-4; j_call: TRBJ1-1; clone_size: many; d_call: TRBD1; cdr3_nt: TGTGCCAGCAGCCTACAGGGGGGAATTACTGAAGCTTTCTTT; cdr3_aa: CASSLQGGITEAFF
v_call: TRBV20-1; j_call: TRBJ1-5; clone_size: many; d_call: -; cdr3_nt: TGCAGTGCTAAGGAGGGATGGGGCAATCAGCCCCAGCATTTT; cdr3_aa: CSAKEGWGNQPQHF
v_call: TRBV5-1; j_call: TRBJ2-1; clone_size: many; d_call: -; cdr3_nt: TGCGCCAGCAGCCGCGAAAGTGGTGAGCAGTTCTTC; cdr3_aa: CASSRESGEQFF
v_call: TRBV20-1; j_call: TRBJ2-7; clone_size: -; d_call: -; cdr3_nt: TGCAGTGTCAGGGGCCGTCAAGATTACGAGCAGTACTTC; cdr3_aa: CSVRGRQDYEQYF
v_call: TRBV10-3; j_call: TRBJ1-2; clone_size: few; d_call: TRBD1; cdr3_nt: TGTGCCATCAGTCCAAGGACAGGGCATCCACATGGCTACACCTTC; cdr3_aa: CAISPRTGHPHGYTF
v_call: TRBV29-1; j_call: TRBJ2-2; clone_size: -; d_call: -; cdr3_nt: TGCAGCGTTGGGGAGGGGGCCGTTGAAACCGGGGAGCTGTTTTTT; cdr3_aa: CSVGEGAVETGELFF
v_call: TRBV11-2; j_call: TRBJ2-7; clone_size: many; d_call: -; cdr3_nt: TGTGCCAGCAGCCGCCTATCGGATAGCCCTGGGTACTTC; cdr3_aa: CASSRLSDSPGYF
v_call: TRBV12-3/TRBV12-4; j_call: TRBJ1-1; clone_size: many; d_call: -; cdr3_nt: TGTGCCAGCAGTCGAAACCCAGGGTTTCGGACTGAAGCTTTCTTT; cdr3_aa: CASSRNPGFRTEAFF
v_call: TRBV7-8; j_call: TRBJ1-5; clone_size: many; d_call: -; cdr3_nt: TGTGCCAGCAGCTTAGGCCGACACCTAAATCAGCCCCAGCATTTT; cdr3_aa: CASSLGRHLNQPQHF
v_call: TRBV7-3; j_call: TRBJ2-5; clone_size: few; d_call: -; cdr3_nt: TGTGCCAGCAGCCCCGGGGGCGCAGGAGAGACCCAGTACTTC; cdr3_aa: CASSPGGAGETQYF
v_call: TRBV4-3; j_call: TRBJ1-6; clone_size: medium-sized; d_call: TRBD1; cdr3_nt: TGCGCCAGCAGCCGGGGGACAGTGGATAATTCACCCCTCCACTTT; cdr3_aa: CASSRGTVDNSPLHF
v_call: TRBV7-9; j_call: TRBJ2-7; clone_size: -; d_call: -; cdr3_nt: TGTGCCAGCAACCCCTTGGACCGCTCCTACGAGCAGTACTTC; cdr3_aa: CASNPLDRSYEQYF
v_call: TRBV5-1; j_call: TRBJ2-5; clone_size: many; d_call: TRBD1; cdr3_nt: TGCGCCAGCAGCTCCGGGACAGGGGGCCAAGAGACCCAGTACTTC; cdr3_aa: CASSSGTGGQETQYF
v_call: TRBV6-4; j_call: TRBJ2-2; clone_size: -; d_call: -; cdr3_nt: TGTGCCAGCAGTGGGGGACAATCGAACACCGGGGAGCTGTTTTTT; cdr3_aa: CASSGGQSNTGELFF
v_call: TRBV20-1; j_call: TRBJ1-4; clone_size: many; d_call: -; cdr3_nt: TGCAGTGCCGCACCCGATGGGGAAAAACTGTTTTTT; cdr3_aa: CSAAPDGEKLFF
v_call: TRBV6-5; j_call: TRBJ1-4; clone_size: -; d_call: -; cdr3_nt: TGTGCCAGCAGTTACTCGGGAGTTGAAAAACTGTTTTTT; cdr3_aa: CASSYSGVEKLFF
v_call: TRBV10-2; j_call: TRBJ1-1; clone_size: many; d_call: -; cdr3_nt: TGCGCCAGCAGGAGGACCTCGAACACTGAAGCTTTCTTT; cdr3_aa: CASRRTSNTEAFF
v_call: TRBV5-1; j_call: TRBJ2-3; clone_size: many; d_call: -; cdr3_nt: TGCGCCAGCAGCTCACTGGACAGCACAGATACGCAGTATTTT; cdr3_aa: CASSSLDSTDTQYF
v_call: TRBV24-1; j_call: TRBJ2-1; clone_size: many; d_call: TRBD2; cdr3_nt: TGTGCCACCTTAGGACTAGCGGGAGGGCCCTCGGAGTTCTTC; cdr3_aa: CATLGLAGGPSEFF
v_call: TRBV19; j_call: TRBJ2-1; clone_size: few; d_call: -; cdr3_nt: TGTGCCAGTAGTCATTTGGGCAATGAGCAGTTCTTC; cdr3_aa: CASSHLGNEQFF